This T cell receptor (beta chain) was sequenced during a study of vaccination and CD4 T cells after COVID-19. Study-wide background: Control cultures were given a CEFX pool, an HIV-1 Nef pool, or no peptide.

The treatment here: roughly ten-day PBMC culture with coronavirus spike peptide pools or control peptides (ViraFEST assay). Nucleocapsid antibody negativity before and after vaccination indicated that healthy vaccinees had never had SARS-CoV-2 infection. Cultured CD4+ T cells had their DNA profiled by the Oncomine TCR Beta short-read assay. Genomic DNA was drawn out of CD4+ T cells grown in culture. MiXCR, applied by TCRdb to the PCR reads, yields one record per CDR3 protein. The sample contains tens of thousands of distinct CDR3 sequences, approximately 50% of which appear only once. Germline V gene lookup returns CDR1 MNHNS and CDR2 SASEGT. This CDR3 contains 14 residues. J was trimmed by 0 bases and V by 5 bases; bases with no gene match: 3. Remarks on this clonotype: Its antigen is not known.

Study findings and constraints: SARS-CoV-2-reactive clonotype medians increased from roughly 21 to 40, not significantly.

The gene calls are TRBV6-1 and TRBJ1-1; 7 nucleotides line up with TRBD1. The receptor was derived from a human donor who received a COVID-19 vaccine. Sequencing used CD4+ T cells from blood, cultured in vitro, obtained before SARS-CoV-2 vaccination. In DNA form, the CDR3 reads TGTGCCAGCAGTCAGGACAGGATGAACACTGAAGCTTTCTTT. Protein sequence: CASSQDRMNTEAFF.